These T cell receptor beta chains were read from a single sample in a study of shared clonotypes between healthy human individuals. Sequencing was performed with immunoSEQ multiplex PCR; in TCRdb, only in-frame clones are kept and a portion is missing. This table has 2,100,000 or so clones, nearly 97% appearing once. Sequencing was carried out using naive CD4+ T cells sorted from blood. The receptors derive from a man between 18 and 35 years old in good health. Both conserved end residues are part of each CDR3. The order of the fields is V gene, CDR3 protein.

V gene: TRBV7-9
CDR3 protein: CASSFATGLGSPLHF

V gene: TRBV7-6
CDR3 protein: CASSERPAAEAFF

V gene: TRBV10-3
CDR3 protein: CAITQGAYGYTF

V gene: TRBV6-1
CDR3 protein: CASSPDRVGGYTF

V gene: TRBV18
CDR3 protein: CASSRTEQETQYF

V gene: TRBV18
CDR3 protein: CASSTGASGASYEQYF

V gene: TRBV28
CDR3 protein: CASSLSGGGYEKLFF

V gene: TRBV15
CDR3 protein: CATSRDRGSGYGYTF

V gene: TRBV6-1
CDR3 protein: CASRPTGQMNTEAFF

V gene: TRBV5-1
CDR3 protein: CASSLGETDTQYF

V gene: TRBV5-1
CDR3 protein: CASSPRPVAGQETQYF

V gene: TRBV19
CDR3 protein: CASSPGSAMNSPLHF

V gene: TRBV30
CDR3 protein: CAWSVFLGGVGYNEQFF

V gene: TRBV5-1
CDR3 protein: CASNQWGSFTDTQYF

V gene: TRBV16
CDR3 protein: CASSQSTRALEPQHF

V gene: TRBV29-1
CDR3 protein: CSVGDRGAVPDTQYF

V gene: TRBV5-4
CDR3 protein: CASSHPESGTSKNIQYF

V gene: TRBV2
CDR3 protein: CASRRDRLEISYEQYF

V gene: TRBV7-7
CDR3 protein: CASSLDSGTGTEQYF

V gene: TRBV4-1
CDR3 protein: CASSQAGRAGNQPQHF

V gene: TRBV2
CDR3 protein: CASSVIGTSYGYTF

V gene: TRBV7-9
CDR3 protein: CASRPSGSSYEQYF

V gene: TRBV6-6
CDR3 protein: CASSRTSGGNEQYF

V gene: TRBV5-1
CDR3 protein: CASSLRTGGTTEAFF

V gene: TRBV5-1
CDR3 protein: CASSPQGGSYEQYF

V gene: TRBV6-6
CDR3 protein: CASRETGQGYGYTF

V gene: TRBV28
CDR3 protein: CASSPARNSYQPQHF

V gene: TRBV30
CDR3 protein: CAWREFGELFF

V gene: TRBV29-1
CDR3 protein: CSVVTYEQYF

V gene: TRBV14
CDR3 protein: CASSQTAGNTIYF

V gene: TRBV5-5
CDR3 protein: CASSLTLYGYTF

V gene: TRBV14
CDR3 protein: CASSAPGNSYNEQFF

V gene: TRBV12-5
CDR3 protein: CASGLVVGADTGELFF

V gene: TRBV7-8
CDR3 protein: CASSLSGGGVETQYF

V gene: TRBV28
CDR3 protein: CASSLRTGINQPQHF

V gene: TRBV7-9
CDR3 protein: CASSLKLANGNEQFF

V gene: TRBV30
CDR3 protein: CAWSSQGGQPLHF

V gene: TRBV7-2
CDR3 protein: CASSRQGVSGTSTDTQYF

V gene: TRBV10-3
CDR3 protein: CAISDGQTVNSPLHF

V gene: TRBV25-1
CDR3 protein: CASSPEGKKNIQYF

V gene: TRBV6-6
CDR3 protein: CASNPRNRGTDTQYF

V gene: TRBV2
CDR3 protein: CASRGNRAETQYF

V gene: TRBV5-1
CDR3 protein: CASSRGQGGYEQYF

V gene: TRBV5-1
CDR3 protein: CASSFGGSGLAKNIQYF

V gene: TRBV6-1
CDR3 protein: CASSAPGWGRLEKLFF

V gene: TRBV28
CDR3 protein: CASKGSQPYEQYF

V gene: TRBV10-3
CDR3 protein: CAISEGQGVNYGYTF

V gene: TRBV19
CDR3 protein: CASRGSDAMDYGYTF

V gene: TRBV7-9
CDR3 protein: CASSITRGGGAGNTIYF

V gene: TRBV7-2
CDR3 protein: CASSLGPVSGDTQYF

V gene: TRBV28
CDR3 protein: CASRDERGGDSTDTQYF

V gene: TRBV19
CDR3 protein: CASSPRGGGSYEQYF

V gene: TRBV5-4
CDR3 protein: CASSLGQGIYGYTF

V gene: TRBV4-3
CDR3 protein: CASSHLGQTLYGYTF

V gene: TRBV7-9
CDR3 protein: CASSGTGKGPGELFF

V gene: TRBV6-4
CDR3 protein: CASSDSMAGPSYEQYF

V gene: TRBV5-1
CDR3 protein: CASSLGTFWAGELFF

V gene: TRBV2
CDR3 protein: CASSGQGYEQYF